Listed here are 27 T cell receptor beta chains from one sample, sequenced in a study of blood T cell repertoires in COVID-19. Profiling relied on immunoSEQ multiplex PCR, and the TCRdb table lists in-frame clones only, not all of them. The repertoire holds about 150,000 clones, with 75% to 90% as singletons. Material: peripheral blood. Every receptor here comes from a man between 60 and 75 years old with active or convalescent COVID-19.

The CDR3 sequence is CASNLEAQETQYF. The CDR3 nucleotides are TGTGCCAGCAACCTCGAGGCTCAAGAGACCCAGTACTTC. J is TRBJ2-5 and V is TRBV3-1 (or the pseudogene TRBV3-2); D call uncertain. The germline V and J ends were trimmed by 7 bases and 2 bases, with 11 bases remaining between them. Germline CDR1 LGHDT, CDR2 YNNKEL (reference sequence). The CDR3 spans 13 residues.

V gene TRBV3-1 (or the pseudogene TRBV3-2) combines with J gene TRBJ1-5; no definite D call. Trimming removed 4 bases from V and 6 bases from J, with 16 bases in between. Germline CDR1 LGHDT, CDR2 YNNKEL (reference sequence). The CDR3 loop spans 15 amino acids. This CDR3 reads CASSLEGTAGQPQHF. CDR3 DNA: TGTGCCAGCAGCCTAGAGGGAACGGCGGGTCAGCCCCAGCATTTT.

This chain uses TRBV6-2 or TRBV6-3 with TRBJ1-2, with D tentatively TRBD1 (5 bases). V lost 4 bases to trimming and J lost 5 bases, with 11 bases between them. This CDR3 region has 13 residues. Germline V gene lookup returns CDR1 MNHEY and CDR2 SVGEGT. Here the CDR3 DNA reads TGTGCCAGCAGTTTCGACAGAAAGTATGGCTACACCTTC. Translation gives CASSFDRKYGYTF.

V and J are TRBV7-9 and TRBJ1-1; D ambiguous. Germline V CDR1 and CDR2: SEHNR, FQNEAQ (reference sequence). Trimming removed 5 bases at V and 3 bases at J, with 7 bases between. The CDR3 contains 12 residues. CDR3 coding DNA: TGTGCCAGCAGCCTGTCGGACACTGAAGCTTTCTTT. Its protein is CASSLSDTEAFF.

V usage is TRBV7-9 and J usage is TRBJ1-6; D is uncertain. V dropped 5 bases and J dropped 4 bases, with 15 bases sitting between them. The CDR3 totals 16 residues. CDR1 and CDR2 from the germline V gene are SEHNR and FQNEAQ (reference sequence). As DNA, the CDR3 is TGTGCCAGCAGCGGAAATCAGAGACATTATAATTCACCCCTCCACTTT. Its translation: CASSGNQRHYNSPLHF.

The chain uses TRBV19 and TRBJ1-1; 8 bases fit TRBD1. V lost 4 bases and J lost 6; bases outside the gene matches: 4. The CDR3 extends over 13 amino acids. Per germline, CDR1 LNHDA and CDR2 SQIVND (reference sequence). The CDR3 nucleotides are TGTGCCAGTAGTAGATCGGGACAGGCTGAAGCTTTCTTT. Translation gives CASSRSGQAEAFF.

The V and J genes are TRBV27 and TRBJ2-7, with D tentatively TRBD1 (6 bases). Germline V gene sequence: CDR1 MNHEY, CDR2 SMNVEV (reference sequence). Deletions cut 5 bases from V and 3 bases from J, with 14 bases between. This CDR3 spans 14 amino acids. The CDR3 loop is CASSILDSLYEQYF. In DNA form, the CDR3 reads TGTGCCAGCAGTATCTTGGACAGCCTCTACGAGCAGTACTTC.

V gene TRBV19 combines with J gene TRBJ2-6; TRBD2 aligns across 10 bases. In germline, CDR1 is LNHDA, CDR2 SQIVND (reference sequence). The CDR3 totals 17 residues. Trimming at V came to 7 bases and at J to 0 bases, leaving 6 bases not matched to a gene. The CDR3 nucleotides are TGTGCCAGTATGGGGGGACTAGCGCTCTCTGGGGCCAACGTCCTGACTTTC. Amino acids: CASMGGLALSGANVLTF.

Only a few counts were recorded for this clone. The chain couples TRBV25-1 to TRBJ1-2; TRBD1 aligns across 8 bases. The CDR3 consists of 13 residues. Germline-derived CDR1 and CDR2 are MGHDK and SYGVNS. V lost 0 bases, J lost 8 bases, and 2 bases stayed unmatched. The CDR3 nucleotides are TGTGCCAGCAGTGAATACGGACAGGGCGGCTACACCTTC. It codes for CASSEYGQGGYTF.

V is TRBV2 and J is TRBJ1-6; 7 nucleotides match TRBD1. V lost 6 bases to trimming and J lost 0 bases; unmatched junction nucleotides: 5. From germline, CDR1 is SNHLY and CDR2 FYNNEI. The CDR3 has 16 amino acids. The CDR3 DNA is TGTGCCAGCAGGGGACAGAGTCTCTCCTATAATTCACCCCTCCACTTT. It yields the protein CASRGQSLSYNSPLHF.

The V and J genes are TRBV29-1 and TRBJ1-1; TRBD1 agrees at 10 bases. With 7 bases clipped from V and 4 bases from J, the junction kept 6 bases outside the gene matches. The CDR3 is 13 residues long. The germline gives CDR1 SQVTM, CDR2 ANQGSEA. The DNA for the CDR3 is TGCAGCGCCCGAGGACAGGGGGGCACTGAAGCTTTCTTT. This encodes CSARGQGGTEAFF.

The rearrangement uses TRBV7-3 and TRBJ2-3, with a possible D match to TRBD2 (7 bases). The CDR3 spans 15 residues. Trimming took 1 base from V and 3 from J, leaving 11 bases between them. Germline CDR1 is SGHTA and CDR2 is FQGTGA. CDR3 nucleotides: TGTGCCAGCAGCTTAAGTGGGGGGGCGACAGATACGCAGTATTTT. Its protein product is CASSLSGGATDTQYF.

This chain connects TRBV3-1 (or the pseudogene TRBV3-2) to TRBJ1-2; TRBD1 matches 7 bases. Germline V gives CDR1 LGHDT, CDR2 YNNKEL (reference sequence). The CDR3 spans 14 residues. J gave up 2 bases and V 5 bases, and 5 bases lay outside the gene matches. CDR3 coding DNA: TGTGCCAGCAGCAAACCGGGACAGAACTATGGCTACACCTTC. Translating gives CASSKPGQNYGYTF.

The chain employs TRBV5-4 and TRBJ1-2, with TRBD1 identical over 9 bases. The CDR3 runs 15 residues. Germline V gene lookup returns CDR1 SGHNT and CDR2 YYREEE (reference sequence). V was clipped by 1 base and J by 8 bases; unmatched bases: 9. Here the CDR3 reads CASSLMPGQGGGYTF. The CDR3 DNA is TGTGCCAGCAGCTTGATGCCGGGACAGGGAGGCGGCTACACCTTC.

The chain combines TRBV29-1 with TRBJ2-1, with D tentatively TRBD2 (6 bases). The CDR3 contains 12 residues. Trimming pared 4 bases from V and 10 bases from J, leaving 14 bases between. Germline V gene lookup returns CDR1 SQVTM and CDR2 ANQGSEA. CDR3 loop: CSVAPQGGEQFF. CDR3 nucleotides: TGCAGCGTTGCCCCACAAGGAGGGGAGCAGTTCTTC.

V is TRBV2 and J is TRBJ2-7; maybe TRBD1 (6 bases). The germline V and J ends were trimmed by 4 bases and 2 bases, with 6 bases remaining between them. CDR1 is SNHLY and CDR2 is FYNNEI in the germline V gene. The CDR3 has 12 amino acids. In DNA form, the CDR3 reads TGTGCCAGCAGTGGGACAGCCTACGAGCAGTACTTC. This gives the protein CASSGTAYEQYF. Complete variable domain (other parts from reference TRBV2 and TRBJ2-7): EPEVTQTPSHQVTQMGQEVILRCVPISNHLYFYWYRQILGQKVEFLVSFYNNEISEKSEIFDDQFSVERPDGSNFTLKIRSTKLEDSAMYFCASSGTAYEQYFGPGTRLTVT.

The chain uses TRBV5-4 and TRBJ2-7; 7 bases match TRBD1. The CDR3 covers 13 residues. Germline CDR1 is SGHNT and CDR2 is YYREEE (reference sequence). The V gene end was trimmed by 3 bases and the J gene end by 4 bases; junction bases not matched to a gene: 4. CDR3 nucleotides: TGTGCCAGCAGCTGGGACAGACTGTACGAGCAGTACTTC. Translation: CASSWDRLYEQYF.

The CDR3 region has the DNA TGTGCCAGCAGCCCGGGGGGGGCAGCCTACAATGAGCAGTTCTTC. As protein: CASSPGGAAYNEQFF. This sequence joins TRBV5-4 and TRBJ2-1; TRBD2 matches at 8 bases. The CDR3 runs 15 residues. CDR1 and CDR2 from the germline V gene are SGHNT and YYREEE (reference sequence). V dropped 4 bases and J dropped 2; count of bases not matched to a gene: 5.

This clone was recorded many times. This rearrangement joins TRBV27 to TRBJ2-7, with D perhaps TRBD1 (5 bases). Germline lookup yields CDR1 MNHEY and CDR2 SMNVEV (reference sequence). V lost 4 bases and J lost 3, with 10 bases in between. This CDR3 comprises 13 residues. The chain's CDR3 is CASSWAGNYEQYF. The CDR3 nucleotides read TGTGCCAGCAGTTGGGCAGGGAACTACGAGCAGTACTTC.

V usage is TRBV18 and J usage is TRBJ2-5, with TRBD1 identical over 7 bases. CDR1 is KGHSH, CDR2 LQKENI, per germline. CDR3 length equals 16 residues. Trimming cost V 6 bases and J 1 base; bases outside gene matches: 11. CDR3 DNA: TGTGCCAGCTCCCCAGACAGGGCACTCTTCCAAGAGACCCAGTACTTC. Translating it yields CASSPDRALFQETQYF. Together with reference TRBV18 and TRBJ2-5, the CDR3 gives the full variable domain: NAGVMQNPRHLVRRRGQEARLRCSPMKGHSHVYWYRQLPEEGLKFMVYLQKENIIDESGMPKERFSAEFPKEGPSILRIQQVVRGDSAAYFCASSPDRALFQETQYFGPGTRLLVL.

The chain has TRBV7-9 and TRBJ1-1, with TRBD1 matching over 7 bases. This CDR3 is built from 14 residues. Germline-derived CDR1 and CDR2 are SEHNR and FQNEAQ (reference sequence). The V and J ends lost 3 bases and 0 bases, in that order; junction bases with no gene match: 1. The DNA for the CDR3 is TGTGCCAGCAGCTTTGGACAGGTGAACACTGAAGCTTTCTTT. Protein sequence: CASSFGQVNTEAFF.

This clone was picked up one time. The chain uses TRBV5-1 and TRBJ2-2; D possibly corresponds to TRBD1 (6 bases). The germline V gene has CDR1 SGHRS and CDR2 YFSETQ. This CDR3 contains 17 residues. Trimming took 5 bases from V and 4 from J, leaving 21 bases between them. CDR3 sequence (DNA): TGCGCCAGCAGAAGGACAGTGGATCAAAGTGTCACCGGGGAGCTGTTTTTT. Translation gives CASRRTVDQSVTGELFF.

This chain connects TRBV24-1 to TRBJ1-2; TRBD1 aligns across 9 bases. Germline lookup yields CDR1 KGHDR and CDR2 SFDVKD. This CDR3 is 14 amino acids long. The J segment lost 0 bases and the V segment lost 9 bases, leaving 4 bases of the junction unmatched. For the CDR3, the DNA is TGTGCCACCGGGACAGGGAGAACTAACTATGGCTACACCTTC. Its protein is CATGTGRTNYGYTF.

This chain joins TRBV4-3 and TRBJ2-7; D remains ambiguous. This CDR3 region has 16 residues. With 1 base removed from V and 4 bases from J, the gap between germline ends came to 17 bases. Looked up from germline, CDR1 is LGHNA and CDR2 is YSLEER. The CDR3 region is CASSQVGERRSYEQYF. DNA of the CDR3: TGCGCCAGCAGCCAAGTAGGTGAGAGGCGGTCGTACGAGCAGTACTTC.

The chain employs TRBV5-4 and TRBJ2-1; 8 positions match TRBD1. The V gene end was trimmed by 0 bases and the J gene end by 7 bases; junction bases not matched to a gene: 12. This CDR3 has 17 residues. CDR1 and CDR2 from the germline V gene are SGHNT and YYREEE (reference sequence). In DNA form, the CDR3 reads TGTGCCAGCAGCTTGGCCCCAAGCCTCACAGGGGGTAATGAGCAGTTCTTC. It specifies CASSLAPSLTGGNEQFF.

Here the CDR3 reads CASSVSGADTEAFF. The CDR3 DNA follows: TGTGCCAGCAGCGTATCAGGGGCAGACACTGAAGCTTTCTTT. This rearrangement joins TRBV9 to TRBJ1-1; tentative D call: TRBD1 (6 bases). V gave up 1 base and J gave up 3 bases, with 10 bases separating them. There are 14 residues in the CDR3. Germline values: CDR1 SGDLS, CDR2 YYNGEE.

This clone appeared once. This sequence joins TRBV5-6 and TRBJ2-7, with D perhaps TRBD2 (6 bases). V lost 1 base and J lost 5, with 13 bases in between. Germline CDR1 and CDR2: SGHDT and YYEEEE. CDR3 length equals 14 residues. CDR3 DNA: TGTGCCAGCAGCTTGAGACTAGGGCGGAACGAGCAGTACTTC. Its protein is CASSLRLGRNEQYF.